The entry that follows covers one T cell receptor (beta chain) sequence. This clonotype turned up a few times. The antigen it binds to is not known. Qualities for individual bases were not recorded, and no much larger clone is one base off. The library was built by means of RT-PCR. Sequencing relied on an Illumina HiSeq 2500. The public reads were run again by TCRdb, first through fastp at Q25 and then through MiXCR, and only productive beta chains were kept. Each CDR3 protein appears once, grouped with its most common genes and DNA. This sample lists around 200,000 distinct CDR3 sequences; approximately 15% were detected once. The ten largest clones take up roughly 25% of the sample. This record comes from a study of response to subunit inactivated influenza vaccine (dated 2018 in TCRdb). With regard to the full study: The study used deep quantitative T cell receptor repertoire profiling to track responses to a trivalent subunit inactivated influenza vaccine. What the work shows at the level of the full study, not this receptor alone: The authors suggested that each seasonal influenza vaccination may recruit only a limited number of new T cells.

This receptor was taken from a man in his fifties who received an inactivated influenza vaccine. Donor details come from another sample of the same person, matched by shared clones. Sequencing used CD8+ T cells sorted from PBMCs, obtained 5 days after vaccination.

The DNA sequence reads TGTGCCAGCAGCCCGGGGAGGGCAGGGAGGAATGAGCAGTTCTTC. This encodes CASSPGRAGRNEQFF. The V and J genes are TRBV11-2 and TRBJ2-1; TRBD2 matches 7 bases in the middle. Its CDR3 holds 15 amino acids, cysteine through phenylalanine. The kept DNA is CDR3 alone, 45 bases in frame from the first base. Per the germline V gene, SGHAT is the CDR1 and FQNNGV is the CDR2. V ends up 5 bases short and J 7 bases short, with an unmatched junction base count of 11.